This TCR beta chain was sequenced for a study of blood T cells in healthy people across ages. This clonotype was seen ten or more times. Together with a sample-barcoded 5' primer, a J-beta primer mix was included in a second PCR lasting about 7 to 11 cycles. TCRdb ran MiXCR on the 5' RACE reads and lists one entry per CDR3 protein. The sample lists over 1,200,000 distinct CDR3 sequences; roughly 64% were seen once. Samples each yielded at least 5 micrograms of total RNA. The TCR comes from a man aged 18 to 29 in good health. Sequencing was performed on blood.

As DNA, the CDR3 is TGCGCCAGCAGCTTGGAATACAATGAGCAGTTCTTC. Translated, it gives CASSLEYNEQFF. V usage is TRBV5-1 and J usage is TRBJ2-1; no clear D gene. Germline values: CDR1 SGHRS, CDR2 YFSETQ. With 0 bases removed from V and 4 bases from J, the gap between germline ends came to 2 bases. CDR3 length: 12 residues.